This T cell receptor beta chain derives from a study of blood T cell repertoires in COVID-19. In the study overall: The United States, Italy and Spain were the sources of the acute and convalescent COVID-19 samples. Sample material is recorded as cDNA or gDNA derived from T cells, B-cell-depleted T cells, or PBMCs.

The CDR3 runs 16 residues. Germline loops: CDR1 MNHEY, CDR2 SVGAGI. Trimming stripped 0 bases from V and 5 bases from J, with 16 bases between. Under the authors' procedure: Nucleated cell counts were estimated from reference gene primer amplification. Using immunoSEQ multiplex PCR, the repertoire was profiled, and TCRdb retains in-frame clones only, with some absent. The V and J calls and clone size were taken over from that table, and D and trimming were inferred from the DNA. The sample has about 220,000 clones, roughly 87% seen once. The clonotype was recovered from a middle-aged man with active or convalescent COVID-19. The chain links TRBV6-5 to TRBJ1-1; the D gene is possibly TRBD1 (6 bases). Sequencing was performed on peripheral blood. The CDR3 DNA sequence: TGTGCCAGCAGTTACTCTAGAGGGGGGGTCGATACTGAAGCTTTCTTT. This translates into CASSYSRGGVDTEAFF.